One and the same sample provided the 20 T cell receptor beta chains below, sequenced in a study of blood T cell repertoires in COVID-19. Sequencing used immunoSEQ multiplex PCR; TCRdb keeps in-frame clones, though not all of them. The sample holds 150,000 or so clones, roughly 80% seen once. The source material was peripheral blood. The source is a woman aged 55-69 years with acute or convalescent COVID-19.

V and J are TRBV19 and TRBJ1-5; D is possibly TRBD1 (6 bases). The V gene lost 7 bases and the J gene lost 3 bases, with 16 bases spanning the gap. The CDR3 runs to 15 residues. Germline assignment: CDR1 LNHDA and CDR2 SQIVND (reference sequence). The CDR3 sequence is CASTKPGGPNQPQHF. The DNA of the CDR3 is TGTGCCAGTACCAAGCCGGGGGGCCCCAATCAGCCCCAGCATTTT.

The gene calls are TRBV19 and TRBJ1-1, with TRBD1 matching 7 bases. CDR3 length equals 15 residues. Germline lookup yields CDR1 LNHDA and CDR2 SQIVND (reference sequence). The junction had 9 bases not matched to a gene; V was cut back by 7 bases and J by 1 base. CDR3 coding DNA: TGTGCCAGTACCGCGCCCGGGACAGCGAACACTGAAGCTTTCTTT. Encoded protein: CASTAPGTANTEAFF. Combining the CDR3 with reference TRBV19 and TRBJ1-1 gives the whole variable domain DGGITQSPKYLFRKEGQNVTLSCEQNLNHDAMYWYRQDPGQGLRLIYYSQIVNDFQKGDIAEGYSVSREKKESFPLTVTSAQKNPTAFYLCASTAPGTANTEAFFGQGTRLTVV.

The gene calls are TRBV11-2 and TRBJ2-5; 12 bases are a match to TRBD2. Germline V gives CDR1 SGHAT, CDR2 FQNNGV. The CDR3 length is 16 residues. J lost 1 base, V lost 3 bases, and 3 bases had no gene match. CDR3 nucleotide sequence: TGTGCCAGCAGCTTCACTAGCGGGGGGCCCCAAGAGACCCAGTACTTC. Amino acids: CASSFTSGGPQETQYF.

This clone was recorded once. The chain carries TRBV4-2 and TRBJ1-5, with TRBD1 matching 8 bases. The length of the CDR3 is 15 residues. Losses at the gene ends were 2 bases for V and 6 bases for J; bases not matched to a gene: 6. The germline V gene encodes CDR1 LGHNA and CDR2 YNFKEQ. The CDR3 spells CASSQPDREGQPQHF. CDR3 coding DNA: TGTGCCAGCAGCCAACCGGACAGGGAGGGTCAGCCCCAGCATTTT.

V and J are TRBV25-1 and TRBJ1-1, with D possibly being TRBD1 (5 bases). The CDR3 is made up of 11 amino acids. V lost 6 bases and J lost 7, with 9 bases in between. Germline CDR1 MGHDK, CDR2 SYGVNS. The CDR3 here is CASRRQGEAFF. CDR3 in DNA: TGTGCCAGCAGGAGGCAGGGTGAAGCTTTCTTT.

The V call is TRBV30, the J call TRBJ1-4; the match to TRBD1 covers 9 bases. V shed 0 bases and J 9 bases; nucleotides not matched to a gene: 2. The CDR3 has 13 amino acids. CDR1 and CDR2 from the germline V gene are GTSNPN and SVGIG (reference sequence). CDR3 coding DNA: TGTGCCTGGAGTGTAGGGACAGGGCAAAAACTGTTTTTT. It encodes CAWSVGTGQKLFF.

This chain links TRBV28 with TRBJ1-5, with D unclear. This CDR3 is 13 amino acids long. Germline V gene data show CDR1 as MDHEN and CDR2 as SYDVKM. The V end lost 2 bases, the J end lost 7 bases, and 9 bases lay between the germline ends. The CDR3: CASSLTGSQPQHF. The CDR3 DNA follows: TGTGCCAGCAGTTTAACTGGGAGCCAGCCCCAGCATTTT.

Only one count was recorded for this clone. The chain uses TRBV6-5 and TRBJ2-7; 9 nucleotides agree with TRBD1. CDR1 is MNHEY, CDR2 SVGAGI, per germline. Trimming at V came to 5 bases and at J to 1 base, leaving 6 bases not matched to a gene. The CDR3 has 15 amino acids. In DNA, the CDR3 is TGTGCCAGCAGTCTCCCGGGACAGGGATCCTACGAGCAGTACTTC. Translation gives CASSLPGQGSYEQYF.

This chain uses TRBV5-6 with TRBJ1-2; TRBD1 is a possible D gene (5 bases). V was cut by 4 bases and J by 4 bases, with 8 bases left in between. Germline values: CDR1 SGHDT, CDR2 YYEEEE. CDR3 length: 12 residues. The CDR3 reads CASSPDSYGYTF. CDR3 DNA sequence: TGTGCCAGCAGCCCCGACAGCTATGGCTACACCTTC. The complete variable domain, with remaining parts taken from reference TRBV5-6 and TRBJ1-2, reads DAGVTQSPTHLIKTRGQQVTLRCSPKSGHDTVSWYQQALGQGPQFIFQYYEEEERQRGNFPDRFSGHQFPNYSSELNVNALLLGDSALYLCASSPDSYGYTFGSGTRLTVV.

The chain links TRBV14 to TRBJ1-2; D remains ambiguous. V was shortened by 0 bases and J by 8 bases, with 13 bases between the two germline ends. The germline V gene has CDR1 SGHDN and CDR2 FVKESK. This CDR3 is built from 14 residues. DNA for the CDR3: TGTGCCAGCAGCCAAGATGTAGAGGCAACGGGCTACACCTTC. Residues: CASSQDVEATGYTF.

Written as DNA, the CDR3 is TGCGCCAGCAGCGGCACTACAGGGGCTAGCACCGGGGAGCTGTTTTTT. It encodes CASSGTTGASTGELFF. This chain joins TRBV5-1 and TRBJ2-2; 7 bases are shared with TRBD1. Germline loops: CDR1 SGHRS, CDR2 YFSETQ. V gave up 4 bases and J gave up 4 bases; unmatched junction bases: 10. CDR3 length equals 16 residues.

The chain uses TRBV5-6 and TRBJ1-1; maybe TRBD1 (5 bases). Trimming pared 3 bases from V and 5 bases from J, leaving 17 bases between. This CDR3 is 15 amino acids long. In germline, CDR1 is SGHDT, CDR2 YYEEEE. CDR3 amino acids: CASSSPGRGVTEAFF. CDR3 sequence (DNA): TGTGCCAGCAGCTCCCCAGGGCGGGGGGTGACTGAAGCTTTCTTT. Full variable domain (missing parts from reference TRBV5-6 and TRBJ1-1): DAGVTQSPTHLIKTRGQQVTLRCSPKSGHDTVSWYQQALGQGPQFIFQYYEEEERQRGNFPDRFSGHQFPNYSSELNVNALLLGDSALYLCASSSPGRGVTEAFFGQGTRLTVV.

This clone was observed a few times. The V gene is TRBV28, the J gene TRBJ2-7, with 12 positions matching TRBD1. The CDR3 contains 12 residues. Unmatched junction bases numbered 4, after V lost 8 bases and J lost 8 bases. Per the germline V gene, CDR1 is MDHEN and CDR2 is SYDVKM. DNA of the CDR3: TGTGCCAGCGGGACAGGGGGCGGGAAGCAGTACGTC. Protein: CASGTGGGKQYV.

The rearrangement joins TRBV9 to TRBJ1-3; D possibly corresponds to TRBD1 (6 bases). V was clipped by 3 bases and J by 2 bases, with 15 bases between them. The CDR3 is made up of 16 amino acids. In germline, CDR1 is SGDLS, CDR2 YYNGEE. CDR3 nucleotides: TGTGCCAGCAGCGCCTCGATGTGGGGGCCTGGAAACACCATATATTTT. Its protein product is CASSASMWGPGNTIYF.

V usage is TRBV3-1 (or the pseudogene TRBV3-2) and J usage is TRBJ1-5, with D unresolved. Trimming pared 1 base from V and 5 bases from J, leaving 12 bases between. The CDR3 consists of 15 residues. From germline, CDR1 is LGHDT and CDR2 YNNKEL (reference sequence). Here the CDR3 reads CASSQGEGSYQPQHF. The DNA for the CDR3 is TGTGCCAGCAGCCAAGGAGAGGGTTCCTATCAGCCCCAGCATTTT.

The gene calls are TRBV28 and TRBJ2-7; a possible D gene is TRBD1 (6 bases). CDR3 length: 14 amino acids. Trimming left V 2 bases short and J 4 bases short, with 12 bases between. The germline gives CDR1 MDHEN, CDR2 SYDVKM. The CDR3 here is CASSLPGTSYEQYF. The DNA for the CDR3 is TGTGCCAGCAGTTTACCAGGGACAAGTTACGAGCAGTACTTC.

This sequence joins TRBV5-5 and TRBJ2-1; 7 positions agree with TRBD1. V lost 2 bases, J lost 8 bases, and 7 bases stayed unmatched. This CDR3 is built from 14 residues. Germline loops: CDR1 SGHKS, CDR2 YYEKEE (reference sequence). In DNA form, the CDR3 reads TGTGCCAGCAGCTTAAGACAGGGAGTTCATGAGCAGTTCTTC. Its protein product is CASSLRQGVHEQFF.

J is TRBJ2-1 and V is TRBV29-1; 11 nucleotides align to TRBD1. The CDR3 consists of 15 residues. Trimming removed 2 bases from V and 3 bases from J; junction bases left unmatched: 3. The V gene's germline CDR1 is SQVTM and CDR2 ANQGSEA. CDR3 amino acids: CSVERGTGGYNEQFF. Here the CDR3 DNA reads TGCAGCGTTGAACGCGGGACAGGGGGCTACAATGAGCAGTTCTTC.

The rearrangement joins TRBV15 to TRBJ1-5, with 8 nucleotides matching TRBD1. Losses at the gene ends were 8 bases for V and 0 bases for J; bases not matched to a gene: 9. The CDR3 contains 16 residues. The germline gives CDR1 LNHNV, CDR2 YYDKDF (reference sequence). CDR3 amino acids: CATSPGQGLSNQPQHF. The CDR3 nucleotides read TGTGCCACCTCCCCCGGACAGGGTCTTAGCAATCAGCCCCAGCATTTT.

This clone was counted between two and nine times. The identical CDR3 is also encoded by other nucleotide sequences in the sample. The chain combines TRBV24-1 with TRBJ2-3; 8 positions match TRBD1. V gave up 3 bases and J gave up 0 bases; unmatched junction bases: 4. Looked up from germline, CDR1 is KGHDR and CDR2 is SFDVKD. The CDR3 has 16 amino acids. CDR3 nucleotide sequence: TGTGCCACCAGTGATCCCGGGACAGGTAGCACAGATACGCAGTATTTT. It yields the protein CATSDPGTGSTDTQYF.